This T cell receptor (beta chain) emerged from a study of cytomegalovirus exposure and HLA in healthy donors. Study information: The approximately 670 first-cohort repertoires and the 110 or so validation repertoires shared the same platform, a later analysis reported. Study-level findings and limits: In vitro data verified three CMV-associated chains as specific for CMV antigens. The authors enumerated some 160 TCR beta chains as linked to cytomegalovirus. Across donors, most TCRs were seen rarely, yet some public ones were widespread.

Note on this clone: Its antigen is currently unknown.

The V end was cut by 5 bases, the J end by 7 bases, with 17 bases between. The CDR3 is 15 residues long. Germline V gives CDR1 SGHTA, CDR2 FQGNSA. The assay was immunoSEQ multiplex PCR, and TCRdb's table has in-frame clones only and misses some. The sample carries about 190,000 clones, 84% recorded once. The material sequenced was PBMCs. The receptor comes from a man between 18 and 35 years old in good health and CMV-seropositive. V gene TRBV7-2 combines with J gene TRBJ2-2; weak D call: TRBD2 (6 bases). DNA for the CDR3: TGTGCCAGCAGCCCGCGCCGGGACTTCCTCGGGGAGCTGTTTTTT. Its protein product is CASSPRRDFLGELFF.